The rows below give T cell receptor beta chains drawn from one sample of a study of OX40 agonist ivuxolimab in advanced cancers. Profiling relied on immunoSEQ multiplex PCR, and the TCRdb table lists in-frame clones only, not all of them. The sample includes about 46,000 clones, 70% to 85% seen only once; the top ten take about 1.7%. Material: CD4+ or CD8+ T cells sorted from blood, obtained in a trial of the OX40 agonist ivuxolimab. The receptor set was obtained from an adult with an advanced solid tumor such as melanoma, head and neck, liver or kidney cancer. Each CDR3 is given with its conserved first and last residue. Each record gives: V gene, clone size, D gene, J gene, CDR3 protein, CDR3 DNA. The D gene is left open where the match is weak. Rows give clone size only sometimes, using once, few, many, or a class for an expanded clone.

V: TRBV5-1
size: .
D: .
J: TRBJ2-1
CDR3: CASSPDFNEQFF
DNA: TGCGCCAGCAGCCCAGACTTCAATGAGCAGTTCTTC

V: TRBV19
size: .
D: TRBD1
J: TRBJ2-2
CDR3: CASWTGQGNTGELFF
DNA: TGTGCCAGCTGGACGGGACAGGGGAACACCGGGGAGTTGTTTTTT

V: TRBV7-9
size: few
D: .
J: TRBJ2-7
CDR3: CASSPRGAGHEQYF
DNA: TGTGCCAGCAGCCCCAGGGGAGCGGGCCACGAGCAGTACTTC

V: TRBV7-9
size: once
D: TRBD2
J: TRBJ2-2
CDR3: CASSPRTSVYTGELFF
DNA: TGTGCCAGCAGCCCTAGGACTAGCGTCTACACCGGGGAGCTGTTTTTT

V: TRBV5-1
size: .
D: .
J: TRBJ1-2
CDR3: CASSFREGHF
DNA: TGCGCCAGCAGCTTTAGAGAAGGGCACTTC

V: TRBV11-3
size: .
D: .
J: TRBJ2-3
CDR3: CASSLTLTDTQYF
DNA: TGTGCCAGCAGCTTAACTTTAACAGATACGCAGTATTTT

V: TRBV15
size: few
D: .
J: TRBJ2-1
CDR3: CATSGPTGNEQFF
DNA: TGTGCCACCAGCGGACCAACAGGCAATGAGCAGTTCTTC

V: TRBV7-2
size: .
D: .
J: TRBJ2-1
CDR3: CASSLSGNEQFF
DNA: TGTGCCAGCAGCTTAAGCGGTAATGAGCAGTTCTTC

V: TRBV2
size: .
D: TRBD1
J: TRBJ1-6
CDR3: CASGTVRGSPLHF
DNA: TGTGCCAGCGGGACAGTTAGAGGGTCACCCCTCCACTTT

V: TRBV11-2
size: .
D: TRBD2
J: TRBJ2-7
CDR3: CASSAGLAGLGGEQYF
DNA: TGTGCCAGCAGCGCCGGACTAGCGGGGCTTGGGGGGGAGCAGTACTTC

V: TRBV4-1
size: .
D: TRBD1
J: TRBJ2-1
CDR3: CASRRGPSSSGEQFF
DNA: TGCGCCAGCAGGAGGGGGCCATCCTCGTCCGGTGAGCAGTTCTTC

V: TRBV11-2
size: .
D: .
J: TRBJ1-2
CDR3: CASSPWDEPRYGYTF
DNA: TGTGCCAGCAGCCCTTGGGACGAACCCCGTTATGGCTACACCTTC

V: TRBV2
size: .
D: .
J: TRBJ1-5
CDR3: CASTWGARGNQPQHF
DNA: TGTGCCAGCACGTGGGGGGCGCGGGGCAATCAGCCCCAGCATTTT

V: TRBV30
size: .
D: .
J: TRBJ1-4
CDR3: CAWSAGTNEKLFF
DNA: TGTGCCTGGAGTGCGGGGACTAATGAAAAACTGTTTTTT

V: TRBV10-2
size: .
D: .
J: TRBJ1-1
CDR3: CASTPPGLNTEAFF
DNA: TGCGCCAGCACCCCACCGGGGTTGAACACTGAAGCTTTCTTT

V: TRBV2
size: .
D: TRBD1
J: TRBJ1-6
CDR3: CASRSGGGRVLPLHF
DNA: TGTGCCAGCAGGTCAGGGGGCGGAAGAGTCTTGCCCCTCCACTTT

V: TRBV7-2
size: few
D: .
J: TRBJ2-7
CDR3: CASSLPRRYEQYF
DNA: TGTGCCAGCAGCTTACCTAGGAGGTACGAGCAGTACTTC

V: TRBV12-5
size: few
D: .
J: TRBJ1-6
CDR3: CASGLKGVPPLHF
DNA: TGTGCTAGTGGTTTGAAGGGGGTTCCACCCCTCCACTTT

V: TRBV5-1
size: .
D: .
J: TRBJ1-3
CDR3: CASSPRTDGNTIYF
DNA: TGCGCCAGCAGCCCGCGGACAGATGGAAACACCATATATTTT

V: TRBV11-2
size: .
D: TRBD2
J: TRBJ2-7
CDR3: CASSRGAGQPYEQYF
DNA: TGTGCCAGCAGCCGGGGAGCGGGGCAACCCTACGAGCAGTACTTC

V: TRBV6-5
size: medium-sized
D: TRBD1
J: TRBJ1-3
CDR3: CASSYSQGANLYF
DNA: TGTGCCAGCAGTTACTCCCAGGGGGCCAATCTATATTTT

V: TRBV5-6
size: once
D: .
J: TRBJ2-5
CDR3: CASSLSTGQETQYF
DNA: TGTGCCAGCAGCTTGAGCACAGGCCAAGAGACCCAGTACTTC

V: TRBV5-1
size: .
D: TRBD1
J: TRBJ2-7
CDR3: CASNTGTGSYEQYF
DNA: TGCGCCAGCAACACCGGGACAGGGTCCTACGAGCAGTACTTC

V: TRBV9
size: few
D: .
J: TRBJ1-1
CDR3: CASSVDGGTEAFF
DNA: TGTGCCAGCAGCGTAGATGGGGGCACTGAAGCTTTCTTT

V: TRBV19
size: .
D: .
J: TRBJ1-1
CDR3: CASSIGEGGLNTEAFF
DNA: TGTGCCAGTAGTATAGGGGAGGGGGGTTTGAACACTGAAGCTTTCTTT

V: TRBV11-1
size: .
D: .
J: TRBJ2-3
CDR3: CASSLVKGGTQYF
DNA: TGTGCCAGCAGCTTAGTAAAGGGGGGTACGCAGTATTTT

V: TRBV7-9
size: .
D: .
J: TRBJ1-5
CDR3: CASSLATDGSNQPQHF
DNA: TGTGCCAGCAGCTTAGCCACAGACGGGTCCAATCAGCCCCAGCATTTT

V: TRBV27
size: medium-sized
D: .
J: TRBJ1-1
CDR3: CASSKQGLGAEAFF
DNA: TGTGCCAGCAGTAAACAGGGTCTGGGGGCTGAAGCTTTCTTT

V: TRBV7-2
size: .
D: TRBD1
J: TRBJ1-2
CDR3: CASSLVEGQGGGYTF
DNA: TGTGCCAGCAGCTTAGTGGAAGGACAGGGAGGCGGCTACACCTTC

V: TRBV7-3
size: .
D: TRBD2
J: TRBJ2-2
CDR3: CASSTGLAGAMNTGELFF
DNA: TGTGCCAGCAGCACGGGACTAGCGGGGGCCATGAACACCGGGGAGCTGTTTTTT

V: TRBV19
size: once
D: .
J: TRBJ1-3
CDR3: CASSTRPPGNTIYF
DNA: TGTGCCAGTAGTACCCGGCCCCCTGGAAACACCATATATTTT

V: TRBV6-1
size: .
D: TRBD1
J: TRBJ1-1
CDR3: CASSAPGGTGILGGEAFF
DNA: TGTGCCAGCAGTGCCCCCGGAGGGACAGGGATCCTTGGTGGAGAAGCTTTCTTT

V: TRBV12-5
size: .
D: TRBD1
J: TRBJ2-4
CDR3: CASGPGQGRSKNIQYF
DNA: TGTGCTAGTGGACCGGGACAGGGGAGGTCCAAAAACATTCAGTACTTC

V: TRBV5-4
size: .
D: .
J: TRBJ2-6
CDR3: CASSLAKGFGANVLTF
DNA: TGTGCCAGCAGCTTGGCCAAGGGTTTTGGGGCCAACGTCCTGACTTTC

V: TRBV6-1
size: .
D: .
J: TRBJ2-1
CDR3: CASRKAGDAYNEQFF
DNA: TGTGCCAGCAGAAAAGCCGGGGATGCCTACAATGAGCAGTTCTTC

V: TRBV29-1
size: medium-sized
D: .
J: TRBJ1-1
CDR3: CSVEDGFLGLNTEAFF
DNA: TGCAGCGTTGAAGATGGCTTCTTGGGGTTGAACACTGAAGCTTTCTTT

V: TRBV19
size: .
D: TRBD1
J: TRBJ1-4
CDR3: CASSTGGVNEKLFF
DNA: TGTGCCAGTAGTACAGGGGGCGTTAATGAAAAACTGTTTTTT

V: TRBV9
size: few
D: TRBD1
J: TRBJ2-1
CDR3: CASSENRGRAYNEQFF
DNA: TGTGCCAGCAGCGAAAACAGGGGGCGAGCCTACAATGAGCAGTTCTTC

V: TRBV6-4
size: .
D: .
J: TRBJ1-6
CDR3: CASSDSKDSPLHF
DNA: TGTGCCAGCAGTGACTCCAAGGATTCACCCCTCCACTTT

V: TRBV5-6
size: .
D: .
J: TRBJ1-4
CDR3: CASRKLLNEKLFF
DNA: TGTGCCAGCAGAAAGTTACTTAATGAAAAACTGTTTTTT

V: TRBV6-5
size: .
D: .
J: TRBJ2-4
CDR3: CASSYPVNLAKNIQYF
DNA: TGTGCCAGCAGTTACCCAGTTAATTTAGCCAAAAACATTCAGTACTTC

V: TRBV4-3
size: .
D: TRBD1
J: TRBJ1-1
CDR3: CASSQAQGGTEAFF
DNA: TGCGCCAGCAGCCAGGCACAGGGGGGCACTGAAGCTTTCTTT

V: TRBV29-1
size: .
D: .
J: TRBJ1-5
CDR3: CSVSGNSNQPQHF
DNA: TGCAGCGTCTCCGGGAATAGCAATCAGCCCCAGCATTTT

V: TRBV7-2
size: .
D: .
J: TRBJ1-1
CDR3: CASSLGQTTEAFF
DNA: TGTGCCAGCAGCTTGGGGCAGACCACTGAAGCTTTCTTT

V: TRBV5-4
size: .
D: TRBD2
J: TRBJ2-7
CDR3: CASSSRTSGPDEQYF
DNA: TGTGCCAGCAGCTCCCGGACTAGCGGCCCGGACGAGCAGTACTTC

V: TRBV19
size: .
D: .
J: TRBJ1-1
CDR3: CASSIPTEYTEAFF
DNA: TGTGCCAGTAGTATTCCGACAGAATACACTGAAGCTTTCTTT

V: TRBV7-2
size: .
D: .
J: TRBJ2-2
CDR3: CASSPPGRAGELFF
DNA: TGTGCCAGCAGCCCTCCCGGCAGGGCCGGGGAGCTGTTTTTT

V: TRBV5-4
size: .
D: TRBD1
J: TRBJ1-2
CDR3: CASSPGTGYSYGYTF
DNA: TGTGCCAGCAGCCCCGGGACAGGGTATTCCTATGGCTACACCTTC

V: TRBV9
size: .
D: TRBD1
J: TRBJ2-3
CDR3: CASSAGQGIDTQYF
DNA: TGTGCCAGCAGCGCGGGACAGGGGATAGATACGCAGTATTTT

V: TRBV5-4
size: .
D: .
J: TRBJ2-5
CDR3: CASSPKGVLETQYF
DNA: TGTGCCAGCAGCCCGAAAGGCGTCTTAGAGACCCAGTACTTC

V: TRBV6-6
size: .
D: TRBD1
J: TRBJ1-5
CDR3: CASSSTDRGQGQPQHF
DNA: TGTGCCAGCAGTTCCACGGACAGGGGGCAAGGGCAGCCCCAGCATTTT

V: TRBV10-3
size: once
D: .
J: TRBJ1-1
CDR3: CAISESGRDGEAFF
DNA: TGTGCCATCAGTGAGTCTGGCAGGGACGGTGAAGCTTTCTTT

V: TRBV4-1
size: .
D: .
J: TRBJ1-1
CDR3: CATRGLLRGTEAFF
DNA: TGCGCCACCAGAGGACTCCTTAGGGGAACTGAAGCTTTCTTT

V: TRBV4-2
size: .
D: TRBD2
J: TRBJ2-7
CDR3: CASSQDLAAYEQYF
DNA: TGTGCCAGCAGCCAAGATCTAGCGGCCTACGAGCAGTACTTC

V: TRBV5-1
size: .
D: .
J: TRBJ2-4
CDR3: CASSLDSTLMLAKNIQYF
DNA: TGCGCCAGCAGCTTGGACAGCACCCTAATGCTAGCCAAAAACATTCAGTACTTC